This T cell receptor beta chain emerged from a study of STAT5B mutations in CD4+ large granular lymphocyte leukemia. This clone was observed a single time. The antigen is not known. General study points: Data were not HLA-matched across samples. TRBV06-family usage was enriched in top patient clones (8/27) versus controls (2/35).

Germline assignment: CDR1 MDHEN and CDR2 SYDVKM. The CDR3 spans 15 residues. The V end lost 3 bases, the J end lost 5 bases, and 16 bases lay between the germline ends. The survey-level immunoSEQ assay was used. Methods used by the authors: Productive clonotypes were detectable down to 2.59 x 10-5 frequency. The data were produced by immunoSEQ multiplex PCR, yet TCRdb's version contains in-frame clones alone and is incomplete. That table supplies the V and J calls and clone size; D and trimming were determined from the DNA. The profile covers tens of thousands of clones, with around four fifths appearing a single time and roughly 2.5% taken by the ten largest.

This clonotype was obtained from a human donor in good health. Sequenced sample: CD4+ T cells from blood buffy coats. The chain has TRBV28 and TRBJ2-5; D gene unclear. For the CDR3, the DNA is TGTGCCAGCAGTTTGTTAGACGCCGCCTCGGAGACCCAGTACTTC. It encodes CASSLLDAASETQYF.